The rows below give T cell receptor beta chains drawn from one sample of a study of beta chain features in type 1 diabetes. TCRdb keeps only in-frame clones here, not all; method: immunoSEQ multiplex PCR. Of 350,000 to 400,000 clones in the sample, roughly an eighth were seen once. Sequencing input: naive CD4+ T cells from blood. All receptors come from a woman aged 18-35 years with type 1 diabetes. Each CDR3 is given with its conserved first and last residue. The D gene is left open where the match is weak. Not all rows give a size; the values are once, few, many and, for expanded clones, a class.

>.|TRBV10-2|TRBD2|TRBJ2-3
TGCGCCAGCAGTGAGTCGAGACTAGCGTCGGGCACAGATACGCAGTATTTT
CASSESRLASGTDTQYF
>few|TRBV29-1|.|TRBJ2-7
TGCAGCGTTGAACTGGGGGCAGGGGAGCAGTACTTC
CSVELGAGEQYF
>.|TRBV11-2|.|TRBJ1-2
TGTGCCAGCAGCTTACCGACACTCTATGGCTACACCTTC
CASSLPTLYGYTF
>.|TRBV6-6|.|TRBJ2-1
TGTGCCAGCAGTTACCACGGACAGTTGGCCAATGAGCAGTTCTTC
CASSYHGQLANEQFF
>.|TRBV7-9|.|TRBJ2-7
TGTGCCAGCAGCTTACAGGCGGGCGAGCAGTACTTC
CASSLQAGEQYF
>.|TRBV2|.|TRBJ2-6
TGTGCCAGCAGTGGTGGATGGGGCTCCGGGGCCAACGTCCTGACTTTC
CASSGGWGSGANVLTF
>.|TRBV7-2|.|TRBJ1-3
TGCGCCAGCAGCCTGACAGCCTCTGGAAACACCATATATTTT
CASSLTASGNTIYF
>.|TRBV7-6|.|TRBJ1-4
TGTGCCAGCAGCTTAGAGACAGTGGGTGAAAAACTGTTTTTT
CASSLETVGEKLFF
>few|TRBV6-5|.|TRBJ2-3
TGTGCCAGCAGACCCTCGTCGGGCACAGATACGCAGTATTTT
CASRPSSGTDTQYF
>.|TRBV7-2|TRBD2|TRBJ2-7
TGTGCCAGCAGCGCAACTAGCGGGAGGGCCGGCGGCGAGCAGTACTTC
CASSATSGRAGGEQYF
>few|TRBV29-1|TRBD1|TRBJ1-2
TGCAGCGTAGGAGACAGGGGGTCGAACTATGGCTACACCTTC
CSVGDRGSNYGYTF
>few|TRBV4-1|TRBD1|TRBJ2-7
TGCGCCAGCAGCCAAGGCACGACAGGGGGCTACGAGCAGTACTTC
CASSQGTTGGYEQYF
>.|TRBV5-4|.|TRBJ2-5
TGTGCCAGCAGCTTGAGCTGGACAGACCAAGAGACCCAGTACTTC
CASSLSWTDQETQYF
>.|TRBV9|.|TRBJ2-1
TGTGCCAGCAGCGGGCCAGGTTACCCTCTCAGCTCCTACAATGAGCAGTTCTTC
CASSGPGYPLSSYNEQFF
>.|TRBV7-2|TRBD2|TRBJ2-2
TGTGCCAGCAGCTACGTTGCGGGAGGGGTAACCGGGGAGCTGTTTTTT
CASSYVAGGVTGELFF
>few|TRBV14|.|TRBJ1-2
TGTGCCAGCAGCCAAGAGTTGCGGCCTCCCAATGGCTACACCTTC
CASSQELRPPNGYTF
>.|TRBV11-3|TRBD1|TRBJ1-1
TGTGCCAGCAGCACTAACTACAGGGGTGAAGCTTTCTTT
CASSTNYRGEAFF
>few|TRBV2|.|TRBJ2-2
TGTGCCAGCAGTGAATGGGGCATGAACACCGGGGAGCTGTTTTTT
CASSEWGMNTGELFF
>few|TRBV7-2|.|TRBJ2-1
TGTGCCAGCAGCCCAGCGGGCAGGGAGGATTGGGAGCAGTTCTTC
CASSPAGREDWEQFF
>.|TRBV4-1|TRBD1|TRBJ2-5
TGCGCCAGCAGCCAAGCCCGGACAGGGTTTATGGTCCAAGAGACCCAGTACTTC
CASSQARTGFMVQETQYF
>few|TRBV23-1|TRBD1|TRBJ1-1
TGCGCCAGCAGACTACCGACAGGGGAGGCCACTGAAGCTTTCTTT
CASRLPTGEATEAFF
>few|TRBV6-5|TRBD2|TRBJ2-5
TGTGCCAGCCGGGGTAGCGGGCAAGAGACCCAGTACTTC
CASRGSGQETQYF
>few|TRBV7-7|.|TRBJ2-1
TGTGCCAGCAGCTTATCTACGAGCCTCTACAATGAGCAGTTCTTC
CASSLSTSLYNEQFF
>.|TRBV5-1|TRBD1|TRBJ2-7
TGCGCCAGCAGCCAAGGAGACAGGGGGCCATCCTACGAGCAGTACTTC
CASSQGDRGPSYEQYF
>.|TRBV9|.|TRBJ2-1
TGTGCCAGCAGCCCGAGGTTGGCAGGAATACGGGGTGAGCAGTTCTTC
CASSPRLAGIRGEQFF
>many|TRBV23-1|.|TRBJ2-6
TGCGCCAGCAGGCGCCAGGGTACTGGGGCCAACGTCCTGACTTTC
CASRRQGTGANVLTF
>few|TRBV29-1|.|TRBJ1-3
TGCAGCGCCGTATCGGCGACAGGAGGTGGAAACACCATATATTTT
CSAVSATGGGNTIYF
>.|TRBV5-1|.|TRBJ2-1
TGCGCCAGCAGCGAGCCGATACCGGGAGAGCAGTTCTTC
CASSEPIPGEQFF
>.|TRBV27|.|TRBJ1-5
TGTGCCAGCAGGGATACCGGGACACAATACAATCAGCCCCAGCATTTT
CASRDTGTQYNQPQHF
>once|TRBV9|.|TRBJ2-3
TGTGCCAGCAGCGCCGGGGGGCGGGTTTACGATACGCAGTATTTT
CASSAGGRVYDTQYF
>few|TRBV7-2|TRBD1|TRBJ1-4
TGTGCCAGCAGCCTCGGACAGGGGAGCGAAAAACTGTTTTTT
CASSLGQGSEKLFF